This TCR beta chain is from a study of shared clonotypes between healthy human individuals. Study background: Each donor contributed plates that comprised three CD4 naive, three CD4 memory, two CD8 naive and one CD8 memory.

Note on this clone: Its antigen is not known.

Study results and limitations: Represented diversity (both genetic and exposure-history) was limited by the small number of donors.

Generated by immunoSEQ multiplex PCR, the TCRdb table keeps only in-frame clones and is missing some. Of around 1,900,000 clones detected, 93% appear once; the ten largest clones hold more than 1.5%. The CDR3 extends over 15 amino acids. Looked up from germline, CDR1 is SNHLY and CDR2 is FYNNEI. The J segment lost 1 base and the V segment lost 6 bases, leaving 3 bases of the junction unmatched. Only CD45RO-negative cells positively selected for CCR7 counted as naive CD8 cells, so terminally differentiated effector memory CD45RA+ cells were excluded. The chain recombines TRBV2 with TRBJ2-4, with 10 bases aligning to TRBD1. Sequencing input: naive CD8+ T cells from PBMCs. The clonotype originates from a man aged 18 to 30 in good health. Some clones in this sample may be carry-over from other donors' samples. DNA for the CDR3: TGTGCCAGCAGAAGACAGGGGGCTGCCAAAAACATTCAGTACTTC. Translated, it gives CASRRQGAAKNIQYF.